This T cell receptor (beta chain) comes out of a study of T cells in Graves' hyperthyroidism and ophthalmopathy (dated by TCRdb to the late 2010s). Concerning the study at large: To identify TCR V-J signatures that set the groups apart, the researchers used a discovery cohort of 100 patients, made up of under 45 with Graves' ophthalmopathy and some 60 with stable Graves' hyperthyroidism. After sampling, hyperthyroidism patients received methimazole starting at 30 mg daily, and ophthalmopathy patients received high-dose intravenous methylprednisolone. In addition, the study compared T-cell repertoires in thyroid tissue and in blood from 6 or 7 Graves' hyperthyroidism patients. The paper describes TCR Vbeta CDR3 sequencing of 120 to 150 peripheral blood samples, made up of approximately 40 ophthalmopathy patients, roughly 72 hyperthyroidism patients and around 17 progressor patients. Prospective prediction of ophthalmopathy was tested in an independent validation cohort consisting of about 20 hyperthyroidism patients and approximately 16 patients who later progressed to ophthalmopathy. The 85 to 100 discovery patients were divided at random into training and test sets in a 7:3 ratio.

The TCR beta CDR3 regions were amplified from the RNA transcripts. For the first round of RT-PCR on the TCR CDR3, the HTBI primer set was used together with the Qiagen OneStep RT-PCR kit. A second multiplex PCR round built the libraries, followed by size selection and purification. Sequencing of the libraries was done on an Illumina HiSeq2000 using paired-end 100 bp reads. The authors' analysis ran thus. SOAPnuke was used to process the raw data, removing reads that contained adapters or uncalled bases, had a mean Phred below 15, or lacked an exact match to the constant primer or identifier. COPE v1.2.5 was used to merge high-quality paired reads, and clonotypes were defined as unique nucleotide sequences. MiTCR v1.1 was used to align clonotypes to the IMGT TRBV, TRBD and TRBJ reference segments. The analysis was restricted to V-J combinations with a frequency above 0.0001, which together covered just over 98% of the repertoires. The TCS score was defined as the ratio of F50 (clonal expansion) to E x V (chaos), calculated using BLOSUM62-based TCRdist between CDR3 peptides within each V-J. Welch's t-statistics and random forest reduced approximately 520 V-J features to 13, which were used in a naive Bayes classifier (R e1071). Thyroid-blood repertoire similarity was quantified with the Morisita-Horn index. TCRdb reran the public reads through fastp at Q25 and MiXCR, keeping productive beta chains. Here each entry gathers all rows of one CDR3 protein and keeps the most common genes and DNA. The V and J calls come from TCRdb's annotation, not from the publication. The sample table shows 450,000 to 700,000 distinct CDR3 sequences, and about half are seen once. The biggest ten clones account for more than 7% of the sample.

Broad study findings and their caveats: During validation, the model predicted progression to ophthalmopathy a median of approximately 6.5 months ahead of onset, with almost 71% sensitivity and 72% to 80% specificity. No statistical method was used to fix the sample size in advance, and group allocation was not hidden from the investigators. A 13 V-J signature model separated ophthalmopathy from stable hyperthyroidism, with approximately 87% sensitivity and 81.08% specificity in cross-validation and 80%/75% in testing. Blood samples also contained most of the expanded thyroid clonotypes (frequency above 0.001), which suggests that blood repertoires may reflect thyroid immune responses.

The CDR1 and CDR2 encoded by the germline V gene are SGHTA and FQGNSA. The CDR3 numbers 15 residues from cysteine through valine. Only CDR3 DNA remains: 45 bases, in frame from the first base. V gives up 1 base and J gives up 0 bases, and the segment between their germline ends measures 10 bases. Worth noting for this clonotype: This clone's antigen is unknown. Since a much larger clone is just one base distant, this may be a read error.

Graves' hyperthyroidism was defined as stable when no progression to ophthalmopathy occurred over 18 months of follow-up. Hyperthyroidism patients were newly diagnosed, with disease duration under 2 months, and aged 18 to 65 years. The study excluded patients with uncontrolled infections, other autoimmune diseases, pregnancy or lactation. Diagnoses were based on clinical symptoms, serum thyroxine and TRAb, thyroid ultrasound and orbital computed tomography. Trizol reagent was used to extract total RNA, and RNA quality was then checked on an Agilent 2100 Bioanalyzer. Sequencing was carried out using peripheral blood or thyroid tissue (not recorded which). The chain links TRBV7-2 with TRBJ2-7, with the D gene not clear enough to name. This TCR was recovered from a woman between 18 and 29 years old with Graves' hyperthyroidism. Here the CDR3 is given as CASSLGVYSSYEQYV. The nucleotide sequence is TGTGCCAGCAGCTTAGGGGTGTACAGCTCCTACGAGCAGTACGTC.